The present T cell receptor beta chain was sequenced within a study of blood T cell repertoires in COVID-19. Study context: Samples representing acute and convalescent COVID-19 were sourced from the United States, Italy and Spain. The cDNA or gDNA used as material had been derived from T cells, B-cell-depleted T cells, or PBMCs.

In the authors' methods: The assay estimated nucleated cells by amplifying reference gene primers. Produced via immunoSEQ multiplex PCR; TCRdb's table is partial and in-frame only. V and J calls and clone size follow that table, whereas D and trimming were derived from the DNA. This table holds under 100,000 clones, 80% to 90% found once. The CDR3 spans 17 residues. Trimming took 1 base from V and 5 from J, leaving 18 bases between them. CDR1 and CDR2 from the germline V gene are SEHNR and FQNEAQ (reference sequence). The chain couples TRBV7-9 to TRBJ1-5; weak D call: TRBD1 (6 bases). The sample taken for sequencing was peripheral blood. The origin of this receptor is a human donor in a cohort sampled during active COVID-19. The CDR3 sequence: CASSLGGTQGSDQPQHF. The CDR3 DNA reads TGTGCCAGCAGCTTAGGTGGGACCCAGGGGTCGGATCAGCCCCAGCATTTT.